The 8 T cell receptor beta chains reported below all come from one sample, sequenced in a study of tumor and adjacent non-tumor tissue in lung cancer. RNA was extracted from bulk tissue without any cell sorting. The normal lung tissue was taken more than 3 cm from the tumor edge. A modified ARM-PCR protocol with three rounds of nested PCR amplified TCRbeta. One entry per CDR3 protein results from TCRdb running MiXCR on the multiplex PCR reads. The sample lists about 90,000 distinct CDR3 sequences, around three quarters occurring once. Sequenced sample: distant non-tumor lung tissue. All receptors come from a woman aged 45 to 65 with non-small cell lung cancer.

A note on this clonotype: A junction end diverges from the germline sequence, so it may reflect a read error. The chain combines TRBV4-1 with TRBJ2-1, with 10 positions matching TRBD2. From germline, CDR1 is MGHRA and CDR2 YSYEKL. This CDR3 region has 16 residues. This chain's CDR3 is CAGSQVAGGLRNEQFF. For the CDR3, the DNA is TGCGCCGGCAGCCAAGTAGCGGGAGGATTGCGCAATGAGCAGTTCTTT.

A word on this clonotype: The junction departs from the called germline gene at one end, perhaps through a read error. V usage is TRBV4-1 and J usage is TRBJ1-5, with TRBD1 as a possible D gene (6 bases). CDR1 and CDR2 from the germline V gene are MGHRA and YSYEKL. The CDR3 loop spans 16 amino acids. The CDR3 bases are TGCGCCAGTAGCCAAACTGACAGGTCCTCCAATCAGCACCAGCATTTT. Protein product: CASSQTDRSSNQHQHF.

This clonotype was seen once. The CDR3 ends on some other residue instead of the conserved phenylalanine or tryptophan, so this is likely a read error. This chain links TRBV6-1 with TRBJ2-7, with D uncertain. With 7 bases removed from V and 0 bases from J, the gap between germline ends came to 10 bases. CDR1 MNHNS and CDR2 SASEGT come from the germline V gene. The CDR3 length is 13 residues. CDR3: CASMAASSYEQYY. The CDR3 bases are TGTGCCAGCATGGCAGCGAGCTCCTACGAGCAGTACTAC.

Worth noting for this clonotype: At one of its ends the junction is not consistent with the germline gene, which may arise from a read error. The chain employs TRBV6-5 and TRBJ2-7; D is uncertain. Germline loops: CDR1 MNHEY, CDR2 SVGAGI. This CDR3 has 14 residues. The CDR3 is CASTYIGRSYVQYF. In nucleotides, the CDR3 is TGTGCCAGCACCTATATTGGGCGGTCCTACGTGCAGTACTTC.

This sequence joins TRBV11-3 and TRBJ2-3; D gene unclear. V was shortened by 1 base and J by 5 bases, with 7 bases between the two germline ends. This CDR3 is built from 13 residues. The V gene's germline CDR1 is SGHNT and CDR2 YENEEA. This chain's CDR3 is CASSLVPQDTQYF. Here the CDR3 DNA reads TGTGCCAGCAGCTTAGTTCCCCAAGATACGCAGTATTTT.

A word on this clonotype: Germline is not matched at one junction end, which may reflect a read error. DNA for the CDR3: TGTGCCAACAGTTTAGTTAACCGGGACGGGGCCTACGAGCAGCACTTC. Residues: CANSLVNRDGAYEQHF. The chain combines TRBV12-3 or TRBV12-4 with TRBJ2-7; D is perhaps TRBD1 or TRBD2 (5 bases each). The CDR3 loop spans 16 amino acids.

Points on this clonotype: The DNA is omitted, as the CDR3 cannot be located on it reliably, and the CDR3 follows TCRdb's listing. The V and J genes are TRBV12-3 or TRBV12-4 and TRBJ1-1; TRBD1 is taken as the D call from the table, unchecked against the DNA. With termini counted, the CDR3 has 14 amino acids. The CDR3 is CASSSGQARAEAFF.

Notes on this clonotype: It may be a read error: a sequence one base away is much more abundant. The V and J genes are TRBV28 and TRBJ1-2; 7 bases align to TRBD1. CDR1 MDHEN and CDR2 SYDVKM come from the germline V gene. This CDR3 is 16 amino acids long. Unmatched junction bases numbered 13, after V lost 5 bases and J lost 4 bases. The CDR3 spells CASSPPSGQHPYGYTF. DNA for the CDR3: TGTGCCAGCAGTCCTCCCTCGGGACAGCATCCCTATGGCTACACCTTC.